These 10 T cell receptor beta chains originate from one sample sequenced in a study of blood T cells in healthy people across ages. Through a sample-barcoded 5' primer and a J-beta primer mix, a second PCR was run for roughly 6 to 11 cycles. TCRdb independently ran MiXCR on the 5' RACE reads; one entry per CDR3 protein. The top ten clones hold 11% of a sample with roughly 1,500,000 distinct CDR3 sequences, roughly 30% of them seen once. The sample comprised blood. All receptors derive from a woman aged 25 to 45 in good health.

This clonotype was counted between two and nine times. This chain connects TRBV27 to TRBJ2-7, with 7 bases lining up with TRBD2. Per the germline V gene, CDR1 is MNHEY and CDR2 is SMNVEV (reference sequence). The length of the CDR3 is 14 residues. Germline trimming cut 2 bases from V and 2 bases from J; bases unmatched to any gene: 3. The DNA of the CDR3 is TGTGCCAGCAGTTTAAGCGGGGTCACCTACGAGCAGTACTTC. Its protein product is CASSLSGVTYEQYF.

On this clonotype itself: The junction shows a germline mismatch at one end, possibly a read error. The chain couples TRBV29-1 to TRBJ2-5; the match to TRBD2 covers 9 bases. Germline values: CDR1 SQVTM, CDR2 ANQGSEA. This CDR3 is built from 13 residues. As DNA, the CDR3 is TGCGGCGTTGAGGCTAGCGGGACTGAGGAGCAGTACTTC. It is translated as CGVEASGTEEQYF.

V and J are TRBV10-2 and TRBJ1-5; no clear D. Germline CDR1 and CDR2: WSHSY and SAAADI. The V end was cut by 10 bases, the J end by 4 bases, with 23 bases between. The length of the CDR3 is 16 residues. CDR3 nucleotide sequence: TGCGCCACGAAGGGTTCAGACTTGCTAGGGAATCAGCCCCAGCATTTT. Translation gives CATKGSDLLGNQPQHF.

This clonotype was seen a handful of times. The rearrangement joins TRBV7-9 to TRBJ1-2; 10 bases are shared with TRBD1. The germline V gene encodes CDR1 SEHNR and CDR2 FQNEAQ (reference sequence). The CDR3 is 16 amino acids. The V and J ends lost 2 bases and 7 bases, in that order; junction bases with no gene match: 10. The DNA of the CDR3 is TGTGCCAGCAGCTTACTGGGTGACAGGGGGCGGAGTGGCTACACCTTC. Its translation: CASSLLGDRGRSGYTF.

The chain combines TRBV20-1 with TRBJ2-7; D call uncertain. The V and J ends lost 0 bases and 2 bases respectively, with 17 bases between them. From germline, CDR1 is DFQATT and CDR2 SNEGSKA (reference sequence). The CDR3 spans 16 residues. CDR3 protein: CSARDAYNSYPYEQYF. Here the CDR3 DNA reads TGCAGTGCTAGAGATGCCTACAACAGTTACCCCTACGAGCAGTACTTC.

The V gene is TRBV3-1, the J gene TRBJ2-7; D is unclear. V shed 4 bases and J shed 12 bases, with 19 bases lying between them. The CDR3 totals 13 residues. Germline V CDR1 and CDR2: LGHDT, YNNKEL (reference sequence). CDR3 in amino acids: CASSPSTPRHVYF. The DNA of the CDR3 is TGTGCCAGCAGCCCCAGCACACCAAGACACGTGTACTTC.

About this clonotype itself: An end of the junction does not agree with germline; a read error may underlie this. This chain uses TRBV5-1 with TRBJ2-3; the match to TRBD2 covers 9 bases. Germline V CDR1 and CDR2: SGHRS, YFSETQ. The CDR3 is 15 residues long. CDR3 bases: TGCGCCAGCGGCTTGGAAGGCGGGGGGGCCGATACGCAGTATTTT. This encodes CASGLEGGGADTQYF.

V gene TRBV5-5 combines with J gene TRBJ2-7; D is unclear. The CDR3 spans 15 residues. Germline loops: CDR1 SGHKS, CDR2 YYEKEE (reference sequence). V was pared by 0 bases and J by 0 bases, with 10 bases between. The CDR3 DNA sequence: TGTGCCAGCAGCTTGGGGCAGATGAACTCCTACGAGCAGTACTTC. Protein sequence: CASSLGQMNSYEQYF.

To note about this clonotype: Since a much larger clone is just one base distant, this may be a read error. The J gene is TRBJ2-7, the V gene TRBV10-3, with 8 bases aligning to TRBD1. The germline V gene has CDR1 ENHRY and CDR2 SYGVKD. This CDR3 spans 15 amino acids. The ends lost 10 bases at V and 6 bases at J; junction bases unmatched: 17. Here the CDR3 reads CATRGTGGVGCEQYF. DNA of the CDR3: TGTGCCACCAGGGGTACAGGGGGTGTGGGGTGCGAGCAGTACTTC.

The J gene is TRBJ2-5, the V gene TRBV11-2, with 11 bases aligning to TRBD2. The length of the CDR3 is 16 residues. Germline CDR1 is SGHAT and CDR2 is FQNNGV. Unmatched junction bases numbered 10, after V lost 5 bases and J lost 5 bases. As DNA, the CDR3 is TGTGCCAGCAGCCCGAACTATAGCGGGGGGGCGGAGACCCAGTACTTC. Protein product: CASSPNYSGGAETQYF.